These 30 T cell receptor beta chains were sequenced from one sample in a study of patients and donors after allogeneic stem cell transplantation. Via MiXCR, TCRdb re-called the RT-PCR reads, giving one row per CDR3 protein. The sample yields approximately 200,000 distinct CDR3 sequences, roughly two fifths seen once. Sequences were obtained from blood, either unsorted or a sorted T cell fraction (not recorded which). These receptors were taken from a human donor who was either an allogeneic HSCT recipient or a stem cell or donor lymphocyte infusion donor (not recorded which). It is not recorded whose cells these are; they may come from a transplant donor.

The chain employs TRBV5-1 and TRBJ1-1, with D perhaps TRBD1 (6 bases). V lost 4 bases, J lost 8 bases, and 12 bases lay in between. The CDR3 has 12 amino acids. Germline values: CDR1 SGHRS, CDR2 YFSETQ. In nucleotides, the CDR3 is TGCGCCAGCAGCCCACCCGACAGGGAAGCTTTCTTT. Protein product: CASSPPDREAFF.

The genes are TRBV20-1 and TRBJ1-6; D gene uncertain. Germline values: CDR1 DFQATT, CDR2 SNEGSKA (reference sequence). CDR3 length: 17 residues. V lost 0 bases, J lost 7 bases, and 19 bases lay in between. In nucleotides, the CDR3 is TGCAGTGCTAGAGATCGGGCGGGGAAGGGAAGGAATTCACCCCTCCACTTT. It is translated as CSARDRAGKGRNSPLHF.

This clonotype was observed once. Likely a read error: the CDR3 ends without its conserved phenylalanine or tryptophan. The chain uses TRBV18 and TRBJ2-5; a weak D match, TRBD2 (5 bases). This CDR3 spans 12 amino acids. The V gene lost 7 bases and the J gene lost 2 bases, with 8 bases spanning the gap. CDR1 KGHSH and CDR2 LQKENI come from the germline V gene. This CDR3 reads CASYGEQETQYL. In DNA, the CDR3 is TGTGCCAGCTACGGGGAACAAGAGACCCAGTACCTC.

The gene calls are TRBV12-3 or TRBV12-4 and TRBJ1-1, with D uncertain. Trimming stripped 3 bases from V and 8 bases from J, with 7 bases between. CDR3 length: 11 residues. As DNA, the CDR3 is TGTGCCAGCAGTTTTCTGTCCGAAGCTTTCTTT. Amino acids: CASSFLSEAFF.

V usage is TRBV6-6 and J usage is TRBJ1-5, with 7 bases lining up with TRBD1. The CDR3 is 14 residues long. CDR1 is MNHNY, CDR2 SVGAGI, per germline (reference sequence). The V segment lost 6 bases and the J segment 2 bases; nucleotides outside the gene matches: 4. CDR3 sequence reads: CASRQQGRNQPQHF. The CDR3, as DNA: TGTGCCAGCAGGCAACAGGGGCGCAATCAGCCCCAGCATTTT.

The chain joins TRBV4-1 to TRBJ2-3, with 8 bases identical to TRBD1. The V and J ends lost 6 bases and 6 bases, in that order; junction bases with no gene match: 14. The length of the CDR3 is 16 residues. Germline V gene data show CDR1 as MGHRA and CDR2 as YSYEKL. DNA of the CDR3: TGCGCCAGCAGAACTCCCACCAGGGGGCAGGGGGATACGCAGTATTTT. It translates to CASRTPTRGQGDTQYF.

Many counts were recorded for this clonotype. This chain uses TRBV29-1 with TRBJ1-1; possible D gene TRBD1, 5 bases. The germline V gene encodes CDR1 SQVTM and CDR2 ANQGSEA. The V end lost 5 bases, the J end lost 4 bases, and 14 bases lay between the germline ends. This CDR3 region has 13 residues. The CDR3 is CSVQLLQGTEAFF. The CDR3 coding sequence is TGCAGCGTTCAGCTACTGCAGGGCACTGAAGCTTTCTTT. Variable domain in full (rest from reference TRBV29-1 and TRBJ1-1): SAVISQKPSRDICQRGTSLTIQCQVDSQVTMMFWYRQQPGQSLTLIATANQGSEATYESGFVIDKFPISRPNLTFSTLTVSNMSPEDSSIYLCSVQLLQGTEAFFGQGTRLTVV.

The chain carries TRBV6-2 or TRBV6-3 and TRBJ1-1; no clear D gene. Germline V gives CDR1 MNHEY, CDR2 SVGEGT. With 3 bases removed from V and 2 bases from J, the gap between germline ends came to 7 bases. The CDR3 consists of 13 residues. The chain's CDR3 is CASSYWPNTEAFF. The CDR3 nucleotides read TGTGCCAGCAGTTATTGGCCTAACACTGAAGCTTTCTTT.

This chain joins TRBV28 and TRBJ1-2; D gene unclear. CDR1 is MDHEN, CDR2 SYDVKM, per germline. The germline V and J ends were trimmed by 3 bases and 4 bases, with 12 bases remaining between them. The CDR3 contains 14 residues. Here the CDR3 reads CASSFSRGSYGYTF. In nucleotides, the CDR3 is TGTGCCAGCAGTTTTTCCCGGGGTTCCTATGGCTACACCTTC.

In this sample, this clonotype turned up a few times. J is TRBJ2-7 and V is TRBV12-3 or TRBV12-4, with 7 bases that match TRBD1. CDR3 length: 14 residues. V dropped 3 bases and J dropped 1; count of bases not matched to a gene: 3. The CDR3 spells CASSLGTVSYEQYF. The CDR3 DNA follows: TGTGCCAGCAGTTTGGGGACAGTTTCCTACGAGCAGTACTTC.

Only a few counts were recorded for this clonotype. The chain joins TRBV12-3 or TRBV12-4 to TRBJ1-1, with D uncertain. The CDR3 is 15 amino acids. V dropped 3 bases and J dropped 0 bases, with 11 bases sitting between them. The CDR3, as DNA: TGTGCCAGCAGTTTTTTTACCACCATGAACACTGAAGCTTTCTTT. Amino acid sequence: CASSFFTTMNTEAFF.

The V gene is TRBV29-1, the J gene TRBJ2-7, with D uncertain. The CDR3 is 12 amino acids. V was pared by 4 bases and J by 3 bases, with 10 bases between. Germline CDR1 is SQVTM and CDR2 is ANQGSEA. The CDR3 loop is CSVVFANYEQYF. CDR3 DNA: TGCAGCGTTGTATTTGCCAACTACGAGCAGTACTTC.

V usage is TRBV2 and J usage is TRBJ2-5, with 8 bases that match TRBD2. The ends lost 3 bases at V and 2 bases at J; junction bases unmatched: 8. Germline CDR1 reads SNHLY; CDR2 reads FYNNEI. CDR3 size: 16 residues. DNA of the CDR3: TGTGCCAGCAGTGACAGTGCGGGGGGCACACAAGAGACCCAGTACTTC. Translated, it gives CASSDSAGGTQETQYF. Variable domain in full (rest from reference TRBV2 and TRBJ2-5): EPEVTQTPSHQVTQMGQEVILRCVPISNHLYFYWYRQILGQKVEFLVSFYNNEISEKSEIFDDQFSVERPDGSNFTLKIRSTKLEDSAMYFCASSDSAGGTQETQYFGPGTRLLVL.

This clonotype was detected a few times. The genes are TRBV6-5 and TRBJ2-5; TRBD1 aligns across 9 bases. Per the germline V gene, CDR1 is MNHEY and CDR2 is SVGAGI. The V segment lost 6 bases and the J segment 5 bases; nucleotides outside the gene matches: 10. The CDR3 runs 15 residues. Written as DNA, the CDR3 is TGTGCCAGCAGGACACATGACAGGGGGAAGGAGACCCAGTACTTC. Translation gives CASRTHDRGKETQYF.

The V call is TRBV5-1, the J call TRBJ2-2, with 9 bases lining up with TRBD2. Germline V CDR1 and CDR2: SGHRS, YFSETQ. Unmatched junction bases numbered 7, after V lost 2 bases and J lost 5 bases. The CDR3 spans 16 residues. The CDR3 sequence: CASSFLGLAITGELFF. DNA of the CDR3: TGCGCCAGCAGCTTCCTGGGACTAGCCATAACCGGGGAGCTGTTTTTT.

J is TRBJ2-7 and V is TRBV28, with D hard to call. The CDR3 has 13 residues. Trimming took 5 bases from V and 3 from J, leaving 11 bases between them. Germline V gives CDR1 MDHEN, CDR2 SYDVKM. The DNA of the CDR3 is TGTGCCAGCAGTATGTGGGGTAGCTACGAGCAGTACTTC. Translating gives CASSMWGSYEQYF.

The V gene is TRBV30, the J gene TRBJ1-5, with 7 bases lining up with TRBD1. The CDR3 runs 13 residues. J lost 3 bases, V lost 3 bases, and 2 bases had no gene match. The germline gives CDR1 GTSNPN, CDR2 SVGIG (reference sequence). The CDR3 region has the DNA TGTGCCTGGAGCGGGACAGTCAATCAGCCCCAGCATTTT. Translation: CAWSGTVNQPQHF.

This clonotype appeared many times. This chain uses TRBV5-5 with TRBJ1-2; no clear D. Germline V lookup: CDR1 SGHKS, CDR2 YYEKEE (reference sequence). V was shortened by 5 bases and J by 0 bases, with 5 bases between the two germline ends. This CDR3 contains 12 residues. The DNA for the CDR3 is TGTGCCAGCAGTTTAGCTAACTATGGCTACACCTTC. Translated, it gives CASSLANYGYTF. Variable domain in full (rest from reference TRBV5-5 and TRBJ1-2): DAGVTQSPTHLIKTRGQQVTLRCSPISGHKSVSWYQQVLGQGPQFIFQYYEKEERGRGNFPDRFSARQFPNYSSELNVNALLLGDSALYLCASSLANYGYTFGSGTRLTVV.

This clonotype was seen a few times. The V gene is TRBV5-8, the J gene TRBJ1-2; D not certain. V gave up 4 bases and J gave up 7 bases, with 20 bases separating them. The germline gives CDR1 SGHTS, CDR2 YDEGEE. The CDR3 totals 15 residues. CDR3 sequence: CASSTEAPGLFGYTF. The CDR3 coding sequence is TGTGCCAGCAGCACGGAGGCCCCGGGCCTCTTTGGCTACACCTTC.

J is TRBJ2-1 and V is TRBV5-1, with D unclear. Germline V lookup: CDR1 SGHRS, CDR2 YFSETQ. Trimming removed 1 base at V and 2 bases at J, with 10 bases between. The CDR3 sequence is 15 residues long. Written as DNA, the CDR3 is TGCGCCAGCAGCTTGTCAGCCCTCGCCTACAATGAGCAGTTCTTC. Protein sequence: CASSLSALAYNEQFF.

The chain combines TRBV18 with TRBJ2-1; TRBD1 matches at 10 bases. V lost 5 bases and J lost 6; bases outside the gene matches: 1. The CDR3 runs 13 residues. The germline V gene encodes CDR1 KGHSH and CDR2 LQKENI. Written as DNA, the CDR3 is TGTGCCAGCTCATGGACAGGGGGCAATGAGCAGTTCTTC. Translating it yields CASSWTGGNEQFF.

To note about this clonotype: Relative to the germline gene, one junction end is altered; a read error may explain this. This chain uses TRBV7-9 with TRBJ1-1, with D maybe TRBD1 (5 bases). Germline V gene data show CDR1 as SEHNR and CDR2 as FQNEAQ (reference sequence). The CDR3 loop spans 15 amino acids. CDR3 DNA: TGTGCCGGCAGCTCCCGCGGAGGGGTTGGGACTGAAGCTTTCTTT. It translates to CAGSSRGGVGTEAFF.

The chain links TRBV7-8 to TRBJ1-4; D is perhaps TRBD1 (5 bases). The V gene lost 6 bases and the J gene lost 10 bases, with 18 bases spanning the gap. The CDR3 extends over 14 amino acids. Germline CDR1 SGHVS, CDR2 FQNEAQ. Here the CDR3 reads CASRFRQGAGKLFF. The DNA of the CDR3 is TGTGCCAGCAGATTTAGGCAGGGCGCCGGAAAACTGTTTTTT.

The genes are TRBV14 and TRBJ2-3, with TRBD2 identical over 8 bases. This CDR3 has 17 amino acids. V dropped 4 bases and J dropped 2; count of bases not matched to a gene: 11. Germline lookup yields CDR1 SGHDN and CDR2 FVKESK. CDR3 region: CASSPPRSGGLTDTQYF. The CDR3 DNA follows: TGTGCCAGCAGCCCCCCGAGGAGCGGGGGACTCACAGATACGCAGTATTTT.

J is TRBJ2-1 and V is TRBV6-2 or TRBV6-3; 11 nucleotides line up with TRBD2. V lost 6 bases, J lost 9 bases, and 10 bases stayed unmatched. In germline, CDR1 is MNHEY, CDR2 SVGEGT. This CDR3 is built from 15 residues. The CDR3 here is CASSPTSGGNVEQFF. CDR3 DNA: TGTGCCAGCAGCCCCACTAGCGGGGGTAATGTTGAGCAGTTCTTC.

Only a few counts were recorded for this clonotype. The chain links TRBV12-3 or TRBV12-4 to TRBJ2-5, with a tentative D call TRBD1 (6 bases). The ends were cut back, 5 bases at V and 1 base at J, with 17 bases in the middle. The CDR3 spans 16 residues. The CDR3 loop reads CASSPEAGDSQETQYF. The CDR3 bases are TGTGCCAGCAGTCCCGAGGCAGGGGATTCCCAAGAGACCCAGTACTTC.

CDR3 protein: CASSVAARFEGYTF. CDR3 coding DNA: TGTGCCAGCAGCGTAGCGGCCCGATTCGAGGGCTACACCTTC. The chain uses TRBV9 and TRBJ1-2, with D hard to call. CDR1 SGDLS and CDR2 YYNGEE come from the germline V gene. The CDR3 has 14 amino acids. V was pared by 0 bases and J by 8 bases, with 14 bases between.

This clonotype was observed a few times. This CDR3 is CSARRNNQPQHF. The CDR3 DNA follows: TGCAGTGCTAGGCGCAATAATCAGCCCCAGCATTTT. The rearrangement uses TRBV20-1 and TRBJ1-5; D ambiguous. V lost 3 bases, J lost 4 bases, and 7 bases lay in between. Germline lookup yields CDR1 DFQATT and CDR2 SNEGSKA (reference sequence). The CDR3 contains 12 residues.

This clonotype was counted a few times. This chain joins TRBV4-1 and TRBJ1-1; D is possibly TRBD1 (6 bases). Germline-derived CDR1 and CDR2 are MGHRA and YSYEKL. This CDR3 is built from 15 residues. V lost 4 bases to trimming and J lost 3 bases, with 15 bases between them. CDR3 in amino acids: CASSPPGQGYTEAFF. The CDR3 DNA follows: TGCGCCAGCAGCCCCCCGGGCCAGGGGTACACTGAAGCTTTCTTT.

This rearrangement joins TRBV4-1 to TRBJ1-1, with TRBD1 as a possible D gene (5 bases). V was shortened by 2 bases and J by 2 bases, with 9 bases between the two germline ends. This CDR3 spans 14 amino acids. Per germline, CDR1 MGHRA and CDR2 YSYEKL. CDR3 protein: CASSQRQINTEAFF. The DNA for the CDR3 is TGCGCCAGCAGCCAACGACAGATAAACACTGAAGCTTTCTTT.